This is a list of T cell receptor beta chains from one sample in a study of blood T cell repertoires in COVID-19. The protocol was immunoSEQ multiplex PCR, while the TCRdb copy is restricted to in-frame clones and leaves out a portion. The data show 300,000 to 350,000 clones, approximately 88% seen once. Sequencing input: peripheral blood. These receptors were obtained from a man in his thirties or forties with COVID-19, enrolled during active disease. CDR3s include the opening cysteine and the closing phenylalanine or tryptophan. D genes are given only for firm matches. For some rows the clone size is stated as once, few or many, or as a class when expanded; others skip it.

CDR3nt: TGTGCCAGCAGTAGGGACAGCGAACTAAACTATGGCTACACCTTC
CDR3aa: CASSRDSELNYGYTF
abundance: few
d_gene: TRBD1
j_gene: TRBJ1-2
v_gene: TRBV6-5

CDR3nt: TGTGCCAGCAGTTTCCGAAGCGGTAATGATGAGCAGTTCTTC
CDR3aa: CASSFRSGNDEQFF
abundance: many
d_gene: NA
j_gene: TRBJ2-1
v_gene: TRBV27

CDR3nt: TGTGCCAGCAACATGGTGGGGGGGGTAATTTACACCTTC
CDR3aa: CASNMVGGVIYTF
abundance: NA
d_gene: NA
j_gene: TRBJ1-2
v_gene: TRBV4-2

CDR3nt: TGTGCCAGCAGTCATAGGGGGGGAGGAACAGATACGCAGTATTTT
CDR3aa: CASSHRGGGTDTQYF
abundance: NA
d_gene: NA
j_gene: TRBJ2-3
v_gene: TRBV6-2/TRBV6-3

CDR3nt: TGTGCCACCAGTGGCGGAAAGACAGCCGCCTACGAGCAGTACTTC
CDR3aa: CATSGGKTAAYEQYF
abundance: NA
d_gene: NA
j_gene: TRBJ2-7
v_gene: TRBV24-1

CDR3nt: TGTGCCAGCAGCTACCTTGGGACAGGGGGCCCAACAGATACGCAGTATTTT
CDR3aa: CASSYLGTGGPTDTQYF
abundance: NA
d_gene: TRBD1
j_gene: TRBJ2-3
v_gene: TRBV7-2

CDR3nt: TGTGCCAGCAGCTTAGGCGGCGGATACACCGGGGAGCTGTTTTTT
CDR3aa: CASSLGGGYTGELFF
abundance: NA
d_gene: NA
j_gene: TRBJ2-2
v_gene: TRBV7-8

CDR3nt: TGTGCCACCAGCAAACGGGACAGGAGCACAGATACGCAGTATTTT
CDR3aa: CATSKRDRSTDTQYF
abundance: once
d_gene: TRBD1
j_gene: TRBJ2-3
v_gene: TRBV15

CDR3nt: TGTGCCAGAGAACTGAGCTCTGGAAACACCATATATTTT
CDR3aa: CARELSSGNTIYF
abundance: NA
d_gene: NA
j_gene: TRBJ1-3
v_gene: TRBV2

CDR3nt: TGTGCCATCAGCTTCAGGGATGGCAATCAGCCCCAGCATTTT
CDR3aa: CAISFRDGNQPQHF
abundance: few
d_gene: NA
j_gene: TRBJ1-5
v_gene: TRBV10-3

CDR3nt: TGTGCCAGCAGTTGGGGCTACACCGGGGAGCTGTTTTTT
CDR3aa: CASSWGYTGELFF
abundance: few
d_gene: NA
j_gene: TRBJ2-2
v_gene: TRBV27

CDR3nt: TGTGCCAGCAAAGATCGTCGTCCAGGGAGCAATCAGCCCCAGCATTTT
CDR3aa: CASKDRRPGSNQPQHF
abundance: NA
d_gene: NA
j_gene: TRBJ1-5
v_gene: TRBV21-1

CDR3nt: TGTGCCAGTACCTCCTACGGGACAGCTAGCAATCAGCCCCAGCATTTT
CDR3aa: CASTSYGTASNQPQHF
abundance: NA
d_gene: TRBD1
j_gene: TRBJ1-5
v_gene: TRBV19

CDR3nt: TGTGCCAGCAGCCCAAGGACTAGCGGTACGCAGTATTTT
CDR3aa: CASSPRTSGTQYF
abundance: NA
d_gene: TRBD2
j_gene: TRBJ2-3
v_gene: TRBV7-3

CDR3nt: TGTGCCAGTAGTGCTGACAACCGGGACACCTATGGCTACACCTTC
CDR3aa: CASSADNRDTYGYTF
abundance: NA
d_gene: NA
j_gene: TRBJ1-2
v_gene: TRBV19

CDR3nt: TGCGCCAGCAGTCTAGCAAGGACGGGGAACACTGAAGCTTTCTTT
CDR3aa: CASSLARTGNTEAFF
abundance: NA
d_gene: NA
j_gene: TRBJ1-1
v_gene: TRBV4-3

CDR3nt: TGTGCCTGGAGTGTACGCAGTGGAAACACCATATATTTT
CDR3aa: CAWSVRSGNTIYF
abundance: NA
d_gene: NA
j_gene: TRBJ1-3
v_gene: TRBV30

CDR3nt: TGCAGCACCTCGGAGGGATACACTGAAGCTTTCTTT
CDR3aa: CSTSEGYTEAFF
abundance: NA
d_gene: NA
j_gene: TRBJ1-1
v_gene: TRBV29-1

CDR3nt: TGTGCCAGCTCAGTCGGACAGGGCAACAATGAGCAGTTCTTC
CDR3aa: CASSVGQGNNEQFF
abundance: NA
d_gene: TRBD1
j_gene: TRBJ2-1
v_gene: TRBV18

CDR3nt: TGTGCCAGCAGCCGGAGGTCCCGCCCTAACGGCTATGGCTACACCTTC
CDR3aa: CASSRRSRPNGYGYTF
abundance: NA
d_gene: NA
j_gene: TRBJ1-2
v_gene: TRBV7-2

CDR3nt: TGTGCCAGCAGTTCACTCGGGCACAGCGGGGGACCCACCGGGGAGCTGTTTTTT
CDR3aa: CASSSLGHSGGPTGELFF
abundance: NA
d_gene: TRBD2
j_gene: TRBJ2-2
v_gene: TRBV6-2/TRBV6-3

CDR3nt: TGCAGCGGGGAACCTAGCGGGCTTTACAATGAGCAGTTCTTC
CDR3aa: CSGEPSGLYNEQFF
abundance: once
d_gene: TRBD2
j_gene: TRBJ2-1
v_gene: TRBV29-1

CDR3nt: TGTGCCAGCAGCCAAGAAGGAGGGCTGAGCAATCAGCCCCAGCATTTT
CDR3aa: CASSQEGGLSNQPQHF
abundance: NA
d_gene: NA
j_gene: TRBJ1-5
v_gene: TRBV4-2

CDR3nt: TGCAGTGCTACCAGGGACAACGAGCAGTACTTC
CDR3aa: CSATRDNEQYF
abundance: NA
d_gene: NA
j_gene: TRBJ2-7
v_gene: TRBV20-1

CDR3nt: TGCGCCAGCAGCCAAGCTCGGACTAGTTACGAGCAGTACTTC
CDR3aa: CASSQARTSYEQYF
abundance: NA
d_gene: TRBD2
j_gene: TRBJ2-7
v_gene: TRBV4-3

CDR3nt: TGTGCCAGCTCCCCCGGGGGACCTTCGAACACTGAAGCTTTCTTT
CDR3aa: CASSPGGPSNTEAFF
abundance: NA
d_gene: NA
j_gene: TRBJ1-1
v_gene: TRBV18

CDR3nt: TGTGCCAGCAGTCTCCGGGACAGGGTTGGTAGTGGCTACACCTTC
CDR3aa: CASSLRDRVGSGYTF
abundance: NA
d_gene: TRBD1
j_gene: TRBJ1-2
v_gene: TRBV27

CDR3nt: TGCGCCAGCAGCCCGTCGGTAAGAGAGACCCAGTACTTC
CDR3aa: CASSPSVRETQYF
abundance: NA
d_gene: NA
j_gene: TRBJ2-5
v_gene: TRBV5-1

CDR3nt: TGTGCCAGCAGTTTAAGCGGAACTGAGGGACAGCCCCAGCATTTT
CDR3aa: CASSLSGTEGQPQHF
abundance: NA
d_gene: NA
j_gene: TRBJ1-5
v_gene: TRBV28

CDR3nt: TGTGCCAGCAGCGTCCAACAGGGGGCCGGGGAGCTGTTTTTT
CDR3aa: CASSVQQGAGELFF
abundance: NA
d_gene: TRBD1
j_gene: TRBJ2-2
v_gene: TRBV7-2

CDR3nt: TGTGCCAGCAGTCCCCACGGGGATAGGAATCAGCCCCAGCATTTT
CDR3aa: CASSPHGDRNQPQHF
abundance: NA
d_gene: NA
j_gene: TRBJ1-5
v_gene: TRBV27

CDR3nt: TGTGCCAGCAGCCTTATTAGCGGCCCAAGCACAGATACGCAGTATTTT
CDR3aa: CASSLISGPSTDTQYF
abundance: NA
d_gene: NA
j_gene: TRBJ2-3
v_gene: TRBV28

CDR3nt: TGTGCCAGCAGCCGCGGGTCCGTACGGCAAGAGACCCAGTACTTC
CDR3aa: CASSRGSVRQETQYF
abundance: NA
d_gene: NA
j_gene: TRBJ2-5
v_gene: TRBV6-2/TRBV6-3

CDR3nt: TGCGCCAGCAGCTTCGGGACTCCCGGGGGCAATCAGCCCCAGCATTTT
CDR3aa: CASSFGTPGGNQPQHF
abundance: few
d_gene: NA
j_gene: TRBJ1-5
v_gene: TRBV5-1

CDR3nt: TGTGCCAGCAGCCACTCCACCGGGGAGCTGTTTTTT
CDR3aa: CASSHSTGELFF
abundance: NA
d_gene: NA
j_gene: TRBJ2-2
v_gene: TRBV14